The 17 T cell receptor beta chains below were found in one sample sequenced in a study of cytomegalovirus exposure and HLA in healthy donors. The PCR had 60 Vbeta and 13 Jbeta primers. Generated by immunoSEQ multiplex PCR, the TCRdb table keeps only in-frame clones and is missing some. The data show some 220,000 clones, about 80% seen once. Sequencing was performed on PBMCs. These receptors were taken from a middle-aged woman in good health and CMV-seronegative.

In DNA, the CDR3 is TGTGCCAGCAGTCGTATGGCGGGGAGCACCGGGGAGCTGTTTTTT. This gives the protein CASSRMAGSTGELFF. The J gene is TRBJ2-2, the V gene TRBV28; the D gene is possibly TRBD2 (6 bases). V was clipped by 5 bases and J by 4 bases, with 14 bases between them. The CDR3 is made up of 15 amino acids. Per germline, CDR1 MDHEN and CDR2 SYDVKM. Using reference TRBV28 and TRBJ2-2 for the parts outside the CDR3, the full variable domain is DVKVTQSSRYLVKRTGEKVFLECVQDMDHENMFWYRQDPGLGLRLIYFSYDVKMKEKGDIPEGYSVSREKKERFSLILESASTNQTSMYLCASSRMAGSTGELFFGEGSRLTVL.

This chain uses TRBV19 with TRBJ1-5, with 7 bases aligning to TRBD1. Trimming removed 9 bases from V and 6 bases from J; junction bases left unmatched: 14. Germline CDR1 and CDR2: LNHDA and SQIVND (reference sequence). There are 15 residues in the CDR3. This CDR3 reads CASRNRGVKSQPQHF. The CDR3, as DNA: TGTGCCAGCCGAAACAGGGGAGTGAAAAGTCAGCCCCAGCATTTT.

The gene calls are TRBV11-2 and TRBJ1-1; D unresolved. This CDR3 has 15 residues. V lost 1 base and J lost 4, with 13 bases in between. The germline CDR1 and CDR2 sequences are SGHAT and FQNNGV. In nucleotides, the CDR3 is TGTGCCAGCAGCTTAGGATGGGTAGAGGGCACTGAAGCTTTCTTT. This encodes CASSLGWVEGTEAFF.

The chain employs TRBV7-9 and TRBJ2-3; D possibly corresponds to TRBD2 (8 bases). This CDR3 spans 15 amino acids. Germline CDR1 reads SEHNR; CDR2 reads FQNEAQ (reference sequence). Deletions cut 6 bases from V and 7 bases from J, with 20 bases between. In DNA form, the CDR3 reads TGTGCCAGCAGTCCTAGGGGGCGGGGGGCCAATACGCAGTATTTT. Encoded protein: CASSPRGRGANTQYF.

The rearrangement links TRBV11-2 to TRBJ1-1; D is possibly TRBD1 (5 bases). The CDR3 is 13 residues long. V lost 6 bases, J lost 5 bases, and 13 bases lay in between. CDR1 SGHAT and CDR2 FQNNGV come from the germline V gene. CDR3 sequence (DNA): TGTGCCAGCAGGCGTTCAGGGAGGACTGAAGCTTTCTTT. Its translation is CASRRSGRTEAFF.

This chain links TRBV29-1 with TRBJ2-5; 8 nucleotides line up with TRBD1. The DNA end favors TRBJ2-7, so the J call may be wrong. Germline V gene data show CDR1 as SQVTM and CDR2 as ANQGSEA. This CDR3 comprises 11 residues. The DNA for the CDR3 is TGCAGCGTTCAGACAGGGGACGAGCAGTACTTC. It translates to CSVQTGDEQYF.

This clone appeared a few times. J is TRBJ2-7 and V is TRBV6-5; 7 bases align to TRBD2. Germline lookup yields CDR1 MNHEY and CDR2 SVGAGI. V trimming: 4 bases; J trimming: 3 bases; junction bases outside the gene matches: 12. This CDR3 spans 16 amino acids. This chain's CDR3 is CASSLSVGGRGYEQYF. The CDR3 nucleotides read TGTGCCAGCAGTTTATCGGTCGGGGGGAGAGGCTACGAGCAGTACTTC.

The DNA of the CDR3 is TGTGCCAGTAGCGGGGGGCGCGGCAATCAGCCCCAGCATTTT. This encodes CASSGGRGNQPQHF. The chain combines TRBV19 with TRBJ1-5; a possible D gene is TRBD1 (6 bases). Germline CDR1 reads LNHDA; CDR2 reads SQIVND (reference sequence). The CDR3 is made up of 14 amino acids. Trimming took off 6 bases at V and 2 bases at J, with 11 bases between the two ends.

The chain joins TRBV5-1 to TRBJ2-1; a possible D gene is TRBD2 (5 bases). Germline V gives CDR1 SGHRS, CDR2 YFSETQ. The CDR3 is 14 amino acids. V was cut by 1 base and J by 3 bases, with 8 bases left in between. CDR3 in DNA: TGCGCCAGCAGCTTGCGGGAAAGCTACAATGAGCAGTTCTTC. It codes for CASSLRESYNEQFF.

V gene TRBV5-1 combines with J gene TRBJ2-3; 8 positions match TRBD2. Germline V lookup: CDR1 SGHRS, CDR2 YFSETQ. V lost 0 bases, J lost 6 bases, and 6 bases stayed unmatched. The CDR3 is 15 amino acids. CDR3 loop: CASSLEYGGGDTQYF. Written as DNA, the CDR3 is TGCGCCAGCAGCTTGGAATATGGCGGGGGGGATACGCAGTATTTT.

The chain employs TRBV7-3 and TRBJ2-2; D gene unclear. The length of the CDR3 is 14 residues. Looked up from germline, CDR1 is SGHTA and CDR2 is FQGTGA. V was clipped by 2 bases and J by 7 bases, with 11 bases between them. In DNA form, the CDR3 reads TGTGCCAGCAGCTTAGGGCCCCTCGGCGGGGAGCTGTTTTTT. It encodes CASSLGPLGGELFF. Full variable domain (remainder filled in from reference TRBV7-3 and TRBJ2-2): GAGVSQTPSNKVTEKGKYVELRCDPISGHTALYWYRQSLGQGPEFLIYFQGTGAADDSGLPNDRFFAVRPEGSVSTLKIQRTERGDSAVYLCASSLGPLGGELFFGEGSRLTVL.

The chain's CDR3 is CASSPVGRQATTDTQYF. CDR3 nucleotide sequence: TGTGCCAGCAGCCCAGTGGGTCGGCAGGCGACCACAGATACGCAGTATTTT. The V gene is TRBV7-8, the J gene TRBJ2-3; D not certain. This CDR3 has 17 amino acids. V was trimmed by 5 bases and J by 2 bases, leaving 20 bases between them. Looked up from germline, CDR1 is SGHVS and CDR2 is FQNEAQ. Based on the CDR3 plus reference TRBV7-8 and TRBJ2-3, the full variable domain is GAGVSQSPRYKVAKRGQDVALRCDPISGHVSLFWYQQALGQGPEFLTYFQNEAQLDKSGLPSDRFFAERPEGSVSTLKIQRTQQEDSAVYLCASSPVGRQATTDTQYFGPGTRLTVL.

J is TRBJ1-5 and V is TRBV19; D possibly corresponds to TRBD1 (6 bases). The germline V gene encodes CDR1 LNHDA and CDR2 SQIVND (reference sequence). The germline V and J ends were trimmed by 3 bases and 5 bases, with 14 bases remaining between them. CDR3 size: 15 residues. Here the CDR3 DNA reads TGTGCCAGTAGTATTTACAGGGCAACAGATCAGCCCCAGCATTTT. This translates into CASSIYRATDQPQHF.

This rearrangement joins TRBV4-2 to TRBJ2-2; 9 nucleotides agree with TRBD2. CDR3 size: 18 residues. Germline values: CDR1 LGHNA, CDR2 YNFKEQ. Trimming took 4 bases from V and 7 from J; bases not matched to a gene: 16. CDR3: CASSPTKFGGGGNGELFF. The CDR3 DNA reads TGTGCCAGCAGCCCCACCAAGTTTGGCGGGGGGGGTAACGGGGAGCTGTTTTTT.

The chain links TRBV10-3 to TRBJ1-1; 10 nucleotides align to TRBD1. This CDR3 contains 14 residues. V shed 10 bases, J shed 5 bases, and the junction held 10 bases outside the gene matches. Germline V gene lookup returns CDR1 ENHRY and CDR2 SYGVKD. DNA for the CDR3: TGTGCCACCCTGGGGGGACAGGGGCGGACTGAAGCTTTCTTT. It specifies CATLGGQGRTEAFF.

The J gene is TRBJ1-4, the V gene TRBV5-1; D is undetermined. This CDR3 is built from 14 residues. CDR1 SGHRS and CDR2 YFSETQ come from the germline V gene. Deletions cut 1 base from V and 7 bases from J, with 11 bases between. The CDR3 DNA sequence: TGCGCCAGCAGCTTGTCAACATATGGTGAAAAACTGTTTTTT. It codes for CASSLSTYGEKLFF.

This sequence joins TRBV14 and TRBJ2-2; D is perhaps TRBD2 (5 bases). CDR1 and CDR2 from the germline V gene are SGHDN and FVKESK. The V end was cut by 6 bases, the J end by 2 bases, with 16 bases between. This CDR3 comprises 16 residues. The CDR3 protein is CASRRAGIQNTGELFF. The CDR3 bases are TGTGCCAGCAGGCGTGCCGGGATACAAAACACCGGGGAGCTGTTTTTT.